This TCR beta chain is from a study of blood T cell dynamics during melanoma immunotherapy. Turning to the study itself: Standard first-line treatment here was pembrolizumab or nivolumab plus ipilimumab in metastatic melanoma. Points from the study as a whole: The most clonal sorted CD8+ subset, immune-effector cells, was closest to cell-free DNA CDR3 sequences.

Only one count was recorded for this clone. Its antigen remains unknown. Clones were sequenced by immunoSEQ multiplex PCR, and TCRdb holds only the in-frame ones, with some missing. This table holds a few hundred clones, roughly four fifths found once. Regarding time point: pre-treatment baseline. TIE cells were CD3+ CD4- CD8+ CD45RA- CD45RO-high CD27- CCR7- memory T cells. Sampling occurred pretreatment (T0) and at week 3 (W3), after cycle one of checkpoint blockade. The TCR was taken from a human donor with melanoma. The sequenced sample was CD8+ T cells from blood, obtained from a patient treated with checkpoint blockade.

CDR3 sequence reads: CASSLGPDGYTF. CDR3 nucleotides: TGTGCCAGCAGCTTGGGGCCGGATGGCTACACCTTC. This chain uses TRBV7-9 with TRBJ1-2, with D possibly being TRBD1 (5 bases). Trimming stripped 3 bases from V and 6 bases from J, with 8 bases between. The CDR3 runs 12 residues. Germline assignment: CDR1 SEHNR and CDR2 FQNEAQ (reference sequence).